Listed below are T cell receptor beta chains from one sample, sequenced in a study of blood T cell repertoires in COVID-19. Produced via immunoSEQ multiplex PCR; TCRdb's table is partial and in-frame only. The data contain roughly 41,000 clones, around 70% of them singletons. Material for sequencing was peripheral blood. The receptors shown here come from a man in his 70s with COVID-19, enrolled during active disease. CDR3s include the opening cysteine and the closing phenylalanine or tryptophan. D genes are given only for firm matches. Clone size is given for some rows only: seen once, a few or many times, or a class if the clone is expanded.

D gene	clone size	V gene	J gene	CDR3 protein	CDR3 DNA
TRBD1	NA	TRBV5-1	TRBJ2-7	CASSFYGTDGEQYF	TGCGCCAGCAGCTTCTACGGGACAGATGGCGAGCAGTACTTC
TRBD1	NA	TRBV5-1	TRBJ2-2	CASSPQGLNTGELFF	TGCGCCAGCAGTCCACAGGGGCTGAACACCGGGGAGCTGTTTTTT
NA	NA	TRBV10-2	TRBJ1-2	CASTPTPNYGYTF	TGCGCCAGCACTCCGACACCTAACTATGGCTACACCTTC
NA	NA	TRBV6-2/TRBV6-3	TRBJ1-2	CASSYSLYGYTF	TGTGCCAGCAGTTACAGCCTATATGGCTACACCTTC
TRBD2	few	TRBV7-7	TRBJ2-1	CASSFGSGGNEQFF	TGTGCTAGCAGCTTTGGTAGCGGGGGCAATGAGCAGTTCTTC
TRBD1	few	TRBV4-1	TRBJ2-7	CASSQVSAQGLSYEQYF	TGCGCCAGCAGCCAAGTTTCGGCACAGGGGCTTTCCTACGAGCAGTACTTC
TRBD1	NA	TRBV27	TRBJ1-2	CASSLSGQNYGYTF	TGTGCCAGCAGTTTATCGGGACAGAACTATGGCTACACCTTC
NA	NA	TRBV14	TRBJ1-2	CASSPRQEFGYTF	TGTGCCAGCAGCCCTAGACAGGAGTTCGGCTACACCTTC
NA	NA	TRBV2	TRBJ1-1	CASSRTADRLGDRTEAFF	TGTGCCAGCAGCCGTACTGCAGACAGGCTGGGTGATAGAACTGAAGCTTTCTTT
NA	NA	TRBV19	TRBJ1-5	CASSVGEGNQPQHF	TGTGCCAGTTCTGTCGGGGAGGGCAATCAGCCCCAGCATTTT
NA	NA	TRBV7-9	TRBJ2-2	CASSLGADTGELFF	TGTGCCAGCAGCTTAGGGGCAGACACCGGGGAGCTGTTTTTT
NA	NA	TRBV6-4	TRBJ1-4	CASSLLEGSKLFF	TGTGCCAGCAGTCTTCTTGAGGGCAGCAAACTGTTTTTT
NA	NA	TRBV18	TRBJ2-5	CATRGETQYF	TGTGCCACCCGGGGAGAGACCCAGTACTTC
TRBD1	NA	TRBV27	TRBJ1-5	CASRRQGSNGNQPQHF	TGTGCCAGCAGAAGACAGGGGAGTAATGGCAATCAGCCCCAGCATTTT
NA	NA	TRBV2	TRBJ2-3	CASRAGTKTTDTQYF	TGTGCCAGCAGGGCCGGGACAAAAACTACAGATACGCAGTATTTT
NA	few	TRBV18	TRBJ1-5	CASSSRDAGSQPQHF	TGTGCCAGCTCATCACGGGACGCGGGAAGTCAGCCCCAGCATTTT
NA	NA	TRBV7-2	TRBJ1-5	CASRSGDWNQPQHF	TGTGCCAGCAGATCCGGGGATTGGAATCAGCCCCAGCATTTT
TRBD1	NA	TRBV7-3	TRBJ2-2	CASSLIQGAGTGELFF	TGTGCCAGCAGCCTAATTCAGGGGGCGGGCACCGGGGAGCTGTTTTTT
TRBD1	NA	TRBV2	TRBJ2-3	CASSRDRGADTQYF	TGTGCCAGCAGTAGGGACAGGGGGGCAGATACGCAGTATTTT
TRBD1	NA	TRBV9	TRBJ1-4	CASSPGETGVEKLFF	TGTGCCAGCAGCCCAGGGGAGACAGGGGTTGAAAAACTGTTTTTT
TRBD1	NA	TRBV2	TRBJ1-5	CASSQGQGVQPQHF	TGTGCCAGCAGCCAAGGACAGGGCGTTCAGCCCCAGCATTTT
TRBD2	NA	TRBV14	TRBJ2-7	CASSFGLASYEQYF	TGTGCCAGCAGTTTCGGACTAGCCTCCTACGAGCAGTACTTC
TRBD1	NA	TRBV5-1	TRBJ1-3	CASSQGTGAGNTIYF	TGCGCCAGCAGCCAAGGGACAGGGGCTGGAAACACCATATATTTT
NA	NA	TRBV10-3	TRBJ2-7	CAISDQVVDEQYF	TGTGCCATCAGTGATCAGGTAGTCGACGAGCAGTACTTC
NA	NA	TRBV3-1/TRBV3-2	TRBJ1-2	CASSLLLEGNYGYTF	TGTGCCAGCAGCCTCCTCCTTGAGGGAAACTATGGCTACACCTTC
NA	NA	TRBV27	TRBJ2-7	CASSLSGGIYEQYF	TGTGCCAGCAGTTTATCCGGGGGAATCTACGAGCAGTACTTC
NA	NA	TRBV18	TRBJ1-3	CASSPSPNEPHTIYF	TGTGCCAGCTCACCATCCCCAAATGAGCCTCACACCATATATTTT
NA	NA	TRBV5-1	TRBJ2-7	CASSLAAGESPEQYF	TGCGCCAGCAGCTTGGCCGCAGGGGAGAGTCCCGAGCAGTACTTC
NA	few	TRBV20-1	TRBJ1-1	CSARPLTEAFF	TGCAGTGCTAGACCTCTCACTGAAGCTTTCTTT
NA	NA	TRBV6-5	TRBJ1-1	CASREGDTEAFF	TGTGCCAGCAGAGAGGGGGACACTGAAGCTTTCTTT
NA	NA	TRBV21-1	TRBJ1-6	CASSKVPGTGTRNLGSPLHF	TGTGCCAGCAGCAAAGTCCCCGGGACAGGGACTCGAAATTTAGGGTCACCCCTCCACTTT
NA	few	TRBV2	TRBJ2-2	CASSSGVDTGELFF	TGTGCCAGCAGCTCGGGGGTCGACACCGGGGAGCTGTTTTTT
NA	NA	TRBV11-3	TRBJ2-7	CASSLGAGGSYEQYF	TGTGCCAGCAGCTTAGGGGCGGGTGGCTCCTACGAGCAGTACTTC
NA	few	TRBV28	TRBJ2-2	CASRQGGTGELFF	TGTGCCAGCAGACAGGGTGGGACCGGGGAGCTGTTTTTT
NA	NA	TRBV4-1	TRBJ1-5	CASSQEGGFQPQHF	TGCGCCAGCAGCCAAGAGGGGGGGTTCCAGCCCCAGCATTTT
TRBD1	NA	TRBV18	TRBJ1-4	CASSIGGAGANEKLFF	TGTGCCAGCTCAATAGGGGGCGCCGGGGCTAATGAAAAACTGTTTTTT
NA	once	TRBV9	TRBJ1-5	CASSLRGLSNQPQHF	TGTGCCAGCAGCCTACGGGGACTGAGCAATCAGCCCCAGCATTTT
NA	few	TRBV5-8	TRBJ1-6	CASDDRNSPLHF	TGTGCCAGCGATGACAGAAATTCACCCCTCCACTTT
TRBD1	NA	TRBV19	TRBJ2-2	CASRDRGGTGELFF	TGTGCCAGTAGGGACAGGGGCGGCACCGGGGAGCTGTTTTTT
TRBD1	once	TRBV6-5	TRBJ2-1	CASRYRQGYNEQFF	TGTGCCAGCAGGTACAGACAGGGCTACAATGAGCAGTTCTTC
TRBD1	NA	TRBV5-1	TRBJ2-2	CASSLADRGDTGELFF	TGCGCCAGCAGCTTGGCCGACAGGGGGGACACCGGGGAGCTGTTTTTT
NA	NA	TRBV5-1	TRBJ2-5	CASSLEGGTQYF	TGCGCCAGCAGCTTGGAAGGAGGGACCCAGTACTTC
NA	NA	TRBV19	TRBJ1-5	CASSPGGDHRPQHF	TGTGCCAGTAGTCCTGGGGGGGATCATCGGCCCCAGCATTTT
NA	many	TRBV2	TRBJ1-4	CASTVPRVEKLFF	TGTGCCAGCACCGTGCCTCGGGTCGAAAAACTGTTTTTT
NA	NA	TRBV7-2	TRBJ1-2	CASSERGGAGYTF	TGTGCCAGCAGCGAGAGAGGAGGGGCGGGCTACACCTTC
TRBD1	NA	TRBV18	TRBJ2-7	CASSPGTGGYEQYF	TGTGCCAGCTCCCCTGGGACAGGGGGCTACGAGCAGTACTTC
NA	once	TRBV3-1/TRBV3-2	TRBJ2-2	CASSPSIAGELFF	TGTGCCAGCAGCCCAAGCATAGCCGGGGAGCTGTTTTTT
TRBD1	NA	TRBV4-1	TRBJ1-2	CASSQTGDRFYGYTF	TGCGCCAGCAGCCAAACCGGGGACAGATTCTATGGCTACACCTTC
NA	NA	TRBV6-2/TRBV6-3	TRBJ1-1	CASSFRGSRTEAFF	TGTGCCAGCAGTTTTCGGGGAAGTCGAACTGAAGCTTTCTTT
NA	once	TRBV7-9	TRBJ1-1	CASSLVLETAAFF	TGTGCCAGCAGCTTAGTATTGGAGACTGCAGCTTTCTTT
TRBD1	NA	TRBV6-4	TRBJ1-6	CASSRDSRNSPLHF	TGTGCCAGCAGCCGGGACAGCCGTAATTCACCCCTCCACTTT
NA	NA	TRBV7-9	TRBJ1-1	CASSFRNRMNTEAFF	TGTGCCAGCAGCTTCCGGAACAGGATGAACACTGAAGCTTTCTTT
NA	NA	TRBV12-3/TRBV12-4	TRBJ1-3	CASSLRSGNTIYF	TGTGCCAGCAGTCTGAGATCTGGAAACACCATATATTTT
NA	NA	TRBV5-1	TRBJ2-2	CASSFTGRDTGELFF	TGCGCCAGCAGCTTCACAGGGCGGGACACCGGGGAGCTGTTTTTT
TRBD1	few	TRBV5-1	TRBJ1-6	CASSLRGQDGSPLHF	TGCGCCAGCAGCTTGAGGGGACAGGACGGCTCACCCCTCCACTTT
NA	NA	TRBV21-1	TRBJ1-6	CASSKVGAGSYNSPLHF	NA
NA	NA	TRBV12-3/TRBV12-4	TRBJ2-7	CASSSGAYEQYF	TGTGCCAGCAGTTCGGGGGCCTACGAGCAGTACTTC